This T cell receptor beta chain appears in the sequencing data of a study of PD-1 blockade in classical Hodgkin lymphoma. Overall study context: Every 2 weeks, patients had 3 mg/kg nivolumab intravenously.

Time point meaning: cycle 4 day 1 (C4D1), after more than five weeks of nivolumab. Patients all relapsed after autologous stem cell transplantation, and there was variation in brentuximab vedotin exposure. V lost 0 bases and J lost 3, with 10 bases in between. Germline V gene lookup returns CDR1 SGHRS and CDR2 YFSETQ. CDR3 length equals 15 residues. Study observations and caveats: Diversity in CD4+ TCRs, unlike that measured in CD8+ TCRs, had risen significantly by C4D1. The diversity seen at baseline in complete responders resembled that of newly diagnosed patients.

By share, this clone counts as medium-sized. The antigen is unknown. The assay was immunoSEQ multiplex PCR, and TCRdb's table has in-frame clones only and misses some. The repertoire holds over 25,000 clones, with approximately 67% as singletons. Here the sequenced sample was peripheral blood mononuclear cells (PBMCs), taken before the fourth cycle of nivolumab. The TCR originated in a human donor with classical Hodgkin lymphoma. This chain connects TRBV5-1 to TRBJ2-1; the D is unclear. CDR3 region: CASSLGSVVYNEQFF. The CDR3 nucleotides are TGCGCCAGCAGCTTGGGTAGTGTCGTCTACAATGAGCAGTTCTTC.